This T cell receptor (beta chain) was captured in a study of blood T cell repertoires in COVID-19. Study as a whole: Both acute and convalescent COVID-19 samples were obtained from the United States, Italy and Spain. Sample material is recorded as cDNA or gDNA derived from T cells, B-cell-depleted T cells, or PBMCs.

This clone was seen a handful of times. Per the authors' pipeline: Estimation of nucleated cell counts relied on the amplification of reference gene primers. TCRdb keeps only in-frame clones here, not all; method: immunoSEQ multiplex PCR. Clonal size and the V and J genes are those of that table, whereas D and trimming came from the DNA. The sample gives more than 60,000 clones, roughly nine tenths of which show up once; 4.4% is in the top ten. V was trimmed by 0 bases and J by 10 bases, leaving 13 bases between them. CDR1 and CDR2 from the germline V gene are MNHEY and SVGAGI. The CDR3 runs 15 residues.

The sample consisted of peripheral blood. The TCR sequence derives from a middle-aged man with active COVID-19. The chain combines TRBV6-5 with TRBJ1-6; D gene ambiguous. CDR3 protein: CASSYSIPGESPLHF. In DNA, the CDR3 is TGTGCCAGCAGTTACTCGATCCCTGGGGAGTCACCCCTCCACTTT.